This T cell receptor beta chain was recovered during a study of lymphopenia after photon versus proton radiotherapy. Concerning this clone itself: Antigen specificity is unknown.

Profiling relied on immunoSEQ multiplex PCR, and the TCRdb table lists in-frame clones only, not all of them. This sample has more than 9,500 clones, with 70% to 90% found just once. Study conclusions and caveats: Oligoclonal CD8+ Temra expansion after nadir drove photon patients' diversity drop. Relative stability marked proton patients; photon patients lost diversity and naive cells.

Germline V lookup: CDR1 SGHTA, CDR2 FQGNSA. CDR3 length: 14 residues. V was shortened by 0 bases and J by 5 bases, with 11 bases between the two germline ends. This clonotype was obtained from a man between 60 and 70 years old with pancreatic cancer. Here the sequenced sample was peripheral blood, taken from a patient treated with proton-based radiotherapy. The chain combines TRBV7-2 with TRBJ2-7, with D perhaps TRBD1 (6 bases). DNA of the CDR3: TGTGCCAGCAGCTTAGCGCAGGGGCTGAACGAGCAGTACTTC. It translates to CASSLAQGLNEQYF.